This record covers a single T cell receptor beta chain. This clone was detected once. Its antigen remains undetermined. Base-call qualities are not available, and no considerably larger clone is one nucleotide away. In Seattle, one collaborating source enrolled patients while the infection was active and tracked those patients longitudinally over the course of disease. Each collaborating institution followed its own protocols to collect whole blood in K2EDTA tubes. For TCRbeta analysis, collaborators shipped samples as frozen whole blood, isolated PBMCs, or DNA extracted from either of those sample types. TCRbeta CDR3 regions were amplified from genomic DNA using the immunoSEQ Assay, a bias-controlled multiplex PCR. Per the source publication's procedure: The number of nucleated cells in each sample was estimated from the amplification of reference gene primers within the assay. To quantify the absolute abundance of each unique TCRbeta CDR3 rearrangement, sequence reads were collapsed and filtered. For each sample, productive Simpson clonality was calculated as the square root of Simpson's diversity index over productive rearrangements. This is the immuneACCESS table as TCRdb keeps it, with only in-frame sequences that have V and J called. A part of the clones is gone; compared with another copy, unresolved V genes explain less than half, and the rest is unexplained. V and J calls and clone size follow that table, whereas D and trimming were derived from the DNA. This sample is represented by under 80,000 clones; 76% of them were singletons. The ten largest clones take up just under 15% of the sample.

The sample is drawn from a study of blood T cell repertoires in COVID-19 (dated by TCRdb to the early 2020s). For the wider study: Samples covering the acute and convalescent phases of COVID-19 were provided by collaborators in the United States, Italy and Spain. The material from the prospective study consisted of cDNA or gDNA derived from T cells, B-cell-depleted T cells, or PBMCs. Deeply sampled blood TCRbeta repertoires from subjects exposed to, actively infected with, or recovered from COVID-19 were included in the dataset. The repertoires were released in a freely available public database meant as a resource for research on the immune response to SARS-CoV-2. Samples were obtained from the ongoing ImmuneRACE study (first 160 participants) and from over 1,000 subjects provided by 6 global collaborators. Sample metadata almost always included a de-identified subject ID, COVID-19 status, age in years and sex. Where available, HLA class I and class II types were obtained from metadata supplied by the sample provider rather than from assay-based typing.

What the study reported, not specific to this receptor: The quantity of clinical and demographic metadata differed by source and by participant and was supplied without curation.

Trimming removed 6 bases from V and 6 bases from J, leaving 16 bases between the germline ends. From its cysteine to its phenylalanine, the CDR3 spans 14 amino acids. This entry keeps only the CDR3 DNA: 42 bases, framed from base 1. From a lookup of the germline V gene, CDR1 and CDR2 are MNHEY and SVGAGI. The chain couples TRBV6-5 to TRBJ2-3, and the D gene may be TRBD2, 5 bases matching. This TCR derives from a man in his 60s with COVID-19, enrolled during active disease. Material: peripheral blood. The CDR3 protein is CASRSYQRSDTQYF. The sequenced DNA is TGTGCCAGCAGGTCCTATCAGCGGAGCGATACGCAGTATTTT.